The TCR beta chain described here comes from a study of T-cell reconstitution after alpha-beta-depleted transplantation in children. The CDR3 is made up of 16 amino acids. CDR1 and CDR2 from the germline V gene are MNHEY and SVGAGI. The ends lost 2 bases at V and 2 bases at J; junction bases unmatched: 7. Points from the study as a whole: Surviving recipient T cells and intrathymic progenitors accounted for some patients' high TCRbeta diversity at day 60. Newly generated T cells supplied most T-cell counts and diversity one year post-transplant. It was reported that alpha-beta T cells came from several hundred expanded graft clones (about two months after transplant).

Unique molecular identifiers were incorporated during preparation of the TCRbeta library. TCRdb redid the calling of the PCR reads with MiXCR, one entry per CDR3 protein. The sample lists 250,000 to 350,000 distinct CDR3 sequences, around 25% occurring once. Concerning this clonotype itself: The antigen is not known.

The V gene is TRBV6-5, the J gene TRBJ2-3; 7 positions match TRBD2. This TCR was recovered from a male patient between 5 and 17 years old who had a stem cell transplant for acute lymphoblastic leukemia, so the T cells may come from the graft donor. The material was PBMCs, mostly from graft donor cells, obtained 180 days after TCRalphabeta/CD19-depleted stem cell transplant. The CDR3 DNA follows: TGTGCCAGCAGTTACGGGCTAGCGGAGAACACAGATACGCAGTATTTT. This gives the protein CASSYGLAENTDTQYF.